This TCR beta chain was captured by sequencing in a study of blood T cell repertoires in COVID-19. Study as a whole: Samples representing acute and convalescent COVID-19 were sourced from the United States, Italy and Spain. T cells, B-cell-depleted T cells, or PBMCs supplied cDNA or gDNA.

Methods used by the authors: Amplification of reference gene primers provided the estimated nucleated cell counts. Using immunoSEQ multiplex PCR, the repertoire was profiled, and TCRdb retains in-frame clones only, with some absent. V, J and clone size reflect that table, while D and trimming were determined from the DNA. The sample has roughly 500,000 clones, approximately 85% seen once; the top ten hold 3% to 3.5%. This clone was seen only a few times. There are 13 residues in the CDR3. Trimming removed 5 bases at V and 13 bases at J, with 15 bases between. CDR1 is SGHTA, CDR2 FQGNSA, per germline. The J gene is TRBJ1-6, the V gene TRBV7-2, with D possibly being TRBD1 (5 bases). The sequenced material came from peripheral blood. This receptor was taken from a human donor in a cohort sampled during active COVID-19. CDR3 amino acids: CASSRQGRLPLHF. CDR3 in DNA: TGTGCCAGCAGCCGGCAGGGTAGATTGCCCCTCCACTTT.